One sample yielded the 26 T cell receptor beta chains listed below, sequenced in a study of cytomegalovirus exposure and HLA in healthy donors (TCRdb year 2017). The protocol used for the library was the immunoSEQ multiplex PCR assay. Held by TCRdb, this immuneACCESS table contains in-frame sequences only and omits some clones. Under half of the omission traces to an unresolved V gene where checked; the cause of the rest is unknown. The sample data list approximately 120,000 clones, and roughly 90% of these were observed just once. Roughly 2% of the sample rests with the top ten. Sequences were obtained from PBMCs. The receptors come from a woman aged 18-29 years in good health and CMV-seronegative.

The table lists this clone with a count of one. The V and J genes are TRBV13 and TRBJ2-3; D is possibly TRBD1 (6 bases). Germline V gene lookup returns CDR1 PRHDT and CDR2 FYEKMQ (reference sequence). V lost 0 bases, J lost 4 bases, and 14 bases lay in between. This CDR3 has 16 residues. Written as DNA, the CDR3 is TGTGCCAGCAGCTTAGGACAGGGCTGGGGTTCAGATACGCAGTATTTT. The encoded protein is CASSLGQGWGSDTQYF.

The chain carries TRBV6-5 and TRBJ2-5, with 9 positions matching TRBD2. Germline V lookup: CDR1 MNHEY, CDR2 SVGAGI. The J segment lost 5 bases and the V segment lost 2 bases, leaving 0 bases of the junction unmatched. The CDR3 is 13 amino acids. CDR3 nucleotides: TGTGCCAGCAGTTACGGACTAGCGGAGACCCAGTACTTC. Its protein is CASSYGLAETQYF.

This clone was seen more than once but under ten times. This chain joins TRBV4-2 and TRBJ2-7; a possible D gene is TRBD1 (5 bases). The V gene lost 4 bases and the J gene lost 0 bases, with 16 bases spanning the gap. The CDR3 is made up of 16 amino acids. The germline gives CDR1 LGHNA, CDR2 YNFKEQ. The CDR3 DNA is TGTGCCAGCAGCCCGTCCCAAGGGGCTACCTCCTACGAGCAGTACTTC. Translation gives CASSPSQGATSYEQYF.

The chain joins TRBV28 to TRBJ1-5; maybe TRBD1 (6 bases). The CDR3 contains 16 residues. With 5 bases removed from V and 3 bases from J, the gap between germline ends came to 17 bases. Germline values: CDR1 MDHEN, CDR2 SYDVKM. DNA of the CDR3: TGTGCCAGCAGTAATACAGGGCGACATTACAATCAGCCCCAGCATTTT. Translating it yields CASSNTGRHYNQPQHF.

The gene calls are TRBV7-2 and TRBJ1-2, with TRBD1 identical over 12 bases. Germline CDR1 SGHTA, CDR2 FQGNSA. The CDR3 spans 14 residues. V shed 5 bases and J 4 bases; nucleotides not matched to a gene: 2. CDR3 bases: TGTGCCAGCAGCCGGGACAGGGGGCCCTATGGCTACACCTTC. Amino acid sequence: CASSRDRGPYGYTF. Supplemented by reference TRBV7-2 and TRBJ1-2, the full variable domain reads GAGVSQSPSNKVTEKGKDVELRCDPISGHTALYWYRQSLGQGLEFLIYFQGNSAPDKSGLPSDRFSAERTGGSVSTLTIQRTQQEDSAVYLCASSRDRGPYGYTFGSGTRLTVV.

The chain employs TRBV11-2 and TRBJ2-1; 9 bases line up with TRBD1. V was pared by 5 bases and J by 15 bases, with 20 bases of the junction left unmatched. CDR1 is SGHAT and CDR2 is FQNNGV in the germline V gene. The CDR3 totals 16 residues. The CDR3 DNA sequence: TGTGCCAGCAGCCGGGCCCCCCTGGACAGGGGAGGGCTCAGGTTCTTC. Its translation is CASSRAPLDRGGLRFF.

The rearrangement links TRBV6-5 to TRBJ1-4; D uncertain. This CDR3 has 14 residues. Germline lookup yields CDR1 MNHEY and CDR2 SVGAGI. With 4 bases removed from V and 5 bases from J, the gap between germline ends came to 11 bases. In DNA form, the CDR3 reads TGTGCCAGCAGTTGCGGGCAGCCCAATGAAAAACTGTTTTTT. Translating it yields CASSCGQPNEKLFF.

J is TRBJ2-7 and V is TRBV30; D might be TRBD2 (6 bases). Looked up from germline, CDR1 is GTSNPN and CDR2 is SVGIG (reference sequence). With 0 bases removed from V and 3 bases from J, the gap between germline ends came to 27 bases. The CDR3 has 19 amino acids. As DNA, the CDR3 is TGTGCCTGGAGTGTAAAAAGTCGGCGGGAACTCCATGAATTCTACGAGCAGTACTTC. Its protein is CAWSVKSRRELHEFYEQYF.

This sequence joins TRBV30 and TRBJ1-2, with D perhaps matching TRBD1 (6 bases). The CDR3 loop spans 11 amino acids. Trimming took off 1 base at V and 8 bases at J, with 8 bases between the two ends. Germline CDR1 and CDR2: GTSNPN and SVGIG (reference sequence). This CDR3 reads CAWSAGQGYTF. DNA of the CDR3: TGTGCCTGGAGTGCCGGACAGGGCTACACCTTC.

The chain combines TRBV7-3 with TRBJ2-1; 8 bases fit TRBD2. V was clipped by 1 base and J by 8 bases; unmatched bases: 10. CDR3 length: 16 amino acids. Looked up from germline, CDR1 is SGHTA and CDR2 is FQGTGA. CDR3 region: CASSLIAGLRPDEQFF. CDR3 sequence (DNA): TGTGCCAGCAGCTTAATAGCGGGACTAAGGCCCGATGAGCAGTTCTTC. The variable domain in full, with the rest retrieved from reference TRBV7-3 and TRBJ2-1, is GAGVSQTPSNKVTEKGKYVELRCDPISGHTALYWYRQSLGQGPEFLIYFQGTGAADDSGLPNDRFFAVRPEGSVSTLKIQRTERGDSAVYLCASSLIAGLRPDEQFFGPGTRLTVL.

V is TRBV5-3 and J is TRBJ1-4, with 7 bases lining up with TRBD1. TRBV5-3 is treated as an ORF (open reading frame) with a function not yet certain. After removal of 4 bases from V and 15 bases from J, the junction contained 12 bases not matched to a gene. The CDR3 runs to 13 residues. DNA for the CDR3: TGTGCCAGAAGCACGACAGGGTTTCGTTTAGTGTTTTTT. This gives the protein CARSTTGFRLVFF.

This clone was observed a few times. This sequence joins TRBV5-1 and TRBJ1-2, with TRBD1 matching over 8 bases. The V gene's germline CDR1 is SGHRS and CDR2 YFSETQ. CDR3 size: 14 residues. V trimming: 1 base; J trimming: 6 bases; junction bases outside the gene matches: 5. The CDR3 region has the DNA TGCGCCAGCAGCTTGCCGGACAGGGTACATGGCTACACCTTC. Its translation: CASSLPDRVHGYTF.

This chain connects TRBV7-9 to TRBJ2-7; TRBD2 agrees at 7 bases. This CDR3 is built from 16 residues. The trim removed 5 bases at V and 5 bases at J, leaving 15 bases unmatched. Germline assignment: CDR1 SEHNR and CDR2 FQNEAQ (reference sequence). Here the CDR3 reads CASSPPGPGTIHEQYF. CDR3 nucleotide sequence: TGTGCCAGCAGCCCCCCCGGTCCCGGGACTATACACGAGCAGTACTTC.

The gene calls are TRBV28 and TRBJ2-7; unclear D gene. Germline CDR1 is MDHEN and CDR2 is SYDVKM. The CDR3 runs 14 residues. V dropped 5 bases and J dropped 0 bases, with 11 bases sitting between them. In DNA, the CDR3 is TGTGCCAGCAGTGACGGGTCAGTCTCCTACGAGCAGTACTTC. It codes for CASSDGSVSYEQYF.

The chain uses TRBV11-2 and TRBJ1-3; D not certain. CDR3 length equals 13 residues. Per the germline V gene, CDR1 is SGHAT and CDR2 is FQNNGV. Trimming took 1 base from V and 4 from J, leaving 5 bases between them. The CDR3 sequence: CASSLVRGNTIYF. The CDR3 DNA reads as TGTGCCAGCAGCTTAGTTCGGGGAAACACCATATATTTT.

The gene calls are TRBV9 and TRBJ1-1; 9 bases fit TRBD1. The germline gives CDR1 SGDLS, CDR2 YYNGEE. This CDR3 region has 13 residues. The trim removed 0 bases at V and 10 bases at J, leaving 4 bases unmatched. CDR3 sequence: CASSVGGQGRAFF. The DNA of the CDR3 is TGTGCCAGCAGCGTAGGCGGACAGGGGAGAGCTTTCTTT.

V and J are TRBV6-5 and TRBJ1-1, with D perhaps TRBD1 (5 bases). This CDR3 region has 13 residues. Germline-derived CDR1 and CDR2 are MNHEY and SVGAGI. Trimming left V 6 bases short and J 10 bases short, with 18 bases between. In DNA form, the CDR3 reads TGTGCCAGCAGACCCGATCGTGGACATGGAGCTTTCTTT. Its translation: CASRPDRGHGAFF.

This clone was counted once. This chain links TRBV28 with TRBJ2-2; 8 positions match TRBD1. J was trimmed by 3 bases and V by 6 bases; bases with no gene match: 6. The germline CDR1 and CDR2 sequences are MDHEN and SYDVKM. This CDR3 contains 15 residues. The CDR3 sequence: CASSSDRDYTGELFF. In DNA, the CDR3 is TGTGCCAGCAGCTCGGACAGGGACTACACCGGGGAGCTGTTTTTT. Variable domain in full (rest from reference TRBV28 and TRBJ2-2): DVKVTQSSRYLVKRTGEKVFLECVQDMDHENMFWYRQDPGLGLRLIYFSYDVKMKEKGDIPEGYSVSREKKERFSLILESASTNQTSMYLCASSSDRDYTGELFFGEGSRLTVL.

CDR3 DNA sequence: TGTGCCAGTAGTCTAAGGGGAGGCGGCACAGATACGCAGTATTTT. Its translation is CASSLRGGGTDTQYF. The chain joins TRBV19 to TRBJ2-3; possibly TRBD2 for D (6 bases). The germline gives CDR1 LNHDA, CDR2 SQIVND (reference sequence). Trimming cost V 5 bases and J 1 base, with 13 bases left between them. This CDR3 region has 15 residues.

The V gene is TRBV5-6, the J gene TRBJ2-1; no reliable D call. The CDR3 sequence is 11 residues long. V dropped 3 bases and J dropped 5 bases, with 3 bases sitting between them. Germline CDR1 is SGHDT and CDR2 is YYEEEE. This CDR3 reads CASSSDNEQFF. In DNA form, the CDR3 reads TGTGCCAGCAGCTCTGACAATGAGCAGTTCTTC.

The rearrangement joins TRBV7-8 to TRBJ2-7; 7 bases are a match to TRBD1. The CDR3 extends over 14 amino acids. From germline, CDR1 is SGHVS and CDR2 FQNEAQ. With V trimmed by 5 bases and J by 3 bases, 7 bases remained unmatched. The DNA for the CDR3 is TGTGCCAGCAGCCCGCGGACAGGTAACTACGAGCAGTACTTC. This translates into CASSPRTGNYEQYF.

The chain joins TRBV5-1 to TRBJ2-6; 10 bases agree with TRBD1. This CDR3 is 19 amino acids long. CDR1 is SGHRS, CDR2 YFSETQ, per germline. J was trimmed by 0 bases and V by 2 bases; bases with no gene match: 8. Written as DNA, the CDR3 is TGCGCCAGCAGCTTCCACCGGGACAGGGGATACTCTGGGGCCAACGTCCTGACTTTC. Its translation: CASSFHRDRGYSGANVLTF.

V and J are TRBV11-2 and TRBJ2-2, with D possibly TRBD2 on 5 matching bases. The CDR3 is 16 amino acids. Trimming removed 7 bases at V and 1 base at J, with 16 bases between. Germline values: CDR1 SGHAT, CDR2 FQNNGV. The CDR3 nucleotides read TGTGCCAGCACCCTAAGGAGGTCGGGGAACACCGGGGAGCTGTTTTTT. It codes for CASTLRRSGNTGELFF.

This clone occurred a few times. The rearrangement uses TRBV19 and TRBJ2-7; 7 nucleotides align to TRBD2. V lost 3 bases and J lost 2; bases outside the gene matches: 4. Germline CDR1 reads LNHDA; CDR2 reads SQIVND (reference sequence). CDR3 length: 14 residues. The CDR3 DNA is TGTGCCAGTAGTATTGGAGGGAGGGCCTACGAGCAGTACTTC. It yields the protein CASSIGGRAYEQYF.

The chain uses TRBV28 and TRBJ2-7, with D perhaps matching TRBD2 (5 bases). V lost 8 bases, J lost 2 bases, and 7 bases lay in between. Germline CDR1 is MDHEN and CDR2 is SYDVKM. There are 11 residues in the CDR3. CDR3 bases: TGTGCCAGCCGGGGAACCTACGAGCAGTACTTC. It specifies CASRGTYEQYF.

This chain connects TRBV19 to TRBJ2-2, with D tentatively TRBD2 (5 bases). This CDR3 contains 14 residues. Germline V gives CDR1 LNHDA, CDR2 SQIVND (reference sequence). V lost 11 bases and J 2 bases, leaving 15 bases between the germline ends. CDR3 amino acids: CASKPSGNTGELFF. Here the CDR3 DNA reads TGTGCCTCGAAGCCCAGCGGAAACACCGGGGAGCTGTTTTTT. Filled out from reference TRBV19 and TRBJ2-2, the complete variable domain reads DGGITQSPKYLFRKEGQNVTLSCEQNLNHDAMYWYRQDPGQGLRLIYYSQIVNDFQKGDIAEGYSVSREKKESFPLTVTSAQKNPTAFYLCASKPSGNTGELFFGEGSRLTVL.